This TCR beta chain was obtained from a study of blood T cells in healthy people across ages (dated by TCRdb to between 2015 and 2016). With respect to the entire study: In model experiments, template switching captured about one uniquely barcoded TCR beta cDNA molecule for every two T cells. To avoid experimental bias, donors of different ages were distributed randomly across sequencing lanes. Donors were grouped into four age groups: young (average roughly 16 years), middle-aged (around 39), aged (roughly 67) and long-lived (82). Using the same blood draw, the study looked at two additional independent replicas of 1 million unique cDNA reads for two donors, one aged 18 to 30 and the other aged 80 or older. To track age-related changes in TCR beta repertoire diversity, the study relied on deep sequencing normalized with unique cDNA molecular identifiers. Overall study outcomes, separate from this receptor: Because profiling used bulk unsorted PBMCs, naive and antigen-experienced compartments could not be compared conclusively. As age increased, observed TCR beta diversity per million T cells dropped in a roughly linear way, and a significant reduction was already evident by age 40. Because donor CMV infection status was unknown, age-related changes in expanded clonotypes were potentially confounded. Total diversity estimates from one million sequenced T cells were considered lower bounds and underestimates. Compared with the aged group, the long-lived group had more naive CD4+ T cells, fewer expanded clones and increased TCR diversity, suggesting age selection. Observed TCR beta diversity correlated strongly with the percentage of naive T cells measured by flow cytometry.

Donors were roughly 40 systemically healthy Caucasian individuals from Russia aged roughly 6 to 100 years. Each donor gave approximately 9.3 milliliters of peripheral blood, collected into EDTA-treated Vacutainer tubes. Ficoll-Paque density-gradient centrifugation was used to isolate PBMCs, with at least 6 million per sample. Total RNA, at least 6 micrograms per sample, was extracted from PBMCs with Trizol reagent. Naive CD45RAhigh/CD27high T cell percentages were measured by flow cytometry on a PBMC aliquot from every donor. A note on this clonotype: Its antigen is still unknown. Per-base qualities were not stored, and no clone one base away is much larger.

The library relied on 5' RACE. The sequencer was an Illumina HiSeq 2500. A second PCR of about 6 to 12 cycles was run with a J-beta primer mix and a sample-barcoded 5' primer. A template-switch 5' adaptor carrying 12 random nucleotides introduced a unique molecular identifier onto each TCR beta cDNA molecule. Each sample yielded at least 2.5 million CDR3-containing paired-end reads. All of the RNA was converted into first-strand cDNA using the Mint cDNA synthesis kit, with a TRBC-specific oligonucleotide serving as the primer. Following uracil-DNA glycosylase treatment, a first 18-cycle PCR with universal primers M1SS and BC2_uni_R was performed on all cDNA. From the authors' description of their analysis: Each sample was normalized by randomly selecting 1 million high-quality reads, each carrying a distinct molecular identifier. Reads with shared molecular identifiers were discarded instead of being binned into consensus sequences. MiTCR, with a Q25 quality threshold and the strictest error-elimination algorithm, was used for CDR3 identification, clonotype clustering and error correction. A nonparametric unseen species model with Euler transformation was used to estimate lower-bound total TCR beta diversity. Starting from the raw public reads, TCRdb applied fastp trimming at Q25, assembled clones with MiXCR and retained in-frame beta chains. CDR3 protein duplicates are merged, each entry listing the most common genes and DNA. The V and J calls were not made by the authors but by TCRdb's processing. The table for this sample lists 850,000 to 1,100,000 distinct CDR3 sequences; 35% to 40% of them were counted only once. The top ten constitute around 12% of the sample.

The source of this sequence is a man aged 18 to 29 in good health. Specimen: blood.

In nucleotide form, the sequence is TGTGCCAGCAGTTTACGGGCAGGGGAGGAGGGTGAGCAGTTCTTC. It translates to CASSLRAGEEGEQFF. The chain was built from TRBV27 and TRBJ2-1; the D call could be TRBD1 or TRBD2, with each sharing 6 bases. CDR1 and CDR2, looked up from the germline V gene (reference sequence), are MNHEY and SMNVEV. CDR3 length: 15 amino acids, cysteine to phenylalanine. Only the CDR3 portion is preserved as DNA: 45 bases, with reading frame beginning at the first base. V is reduced by 2 bases and J by 9 bases, leaving a spacing of 17 bases between them.